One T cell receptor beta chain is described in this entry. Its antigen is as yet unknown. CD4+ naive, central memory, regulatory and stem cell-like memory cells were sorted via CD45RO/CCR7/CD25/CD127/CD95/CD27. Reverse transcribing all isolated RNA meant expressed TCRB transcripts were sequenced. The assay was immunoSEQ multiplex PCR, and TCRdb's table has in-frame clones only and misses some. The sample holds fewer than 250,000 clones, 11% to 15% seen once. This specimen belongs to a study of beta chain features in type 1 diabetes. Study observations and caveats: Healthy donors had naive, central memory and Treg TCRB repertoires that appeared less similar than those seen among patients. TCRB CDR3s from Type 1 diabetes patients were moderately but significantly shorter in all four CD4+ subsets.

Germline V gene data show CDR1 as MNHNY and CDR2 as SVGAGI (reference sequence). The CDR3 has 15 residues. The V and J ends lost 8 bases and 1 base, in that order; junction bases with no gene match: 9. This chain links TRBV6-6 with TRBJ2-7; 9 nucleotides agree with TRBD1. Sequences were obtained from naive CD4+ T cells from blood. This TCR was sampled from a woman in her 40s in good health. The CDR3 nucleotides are TGTGCCAGCGGTGGAGGGACAGGGAGATCCTACGAGCAGTACTTC. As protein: CASGGGTGRSYEQYF.